This T cell receptor beta chain was documented in a study of OX40 agonist ivuxolimab in advanced cancers. Overall study context: The study enrolled dose-escalation patients with hepatocellular carcinoma, melanoma, renal cell or head and neck cancer.

Libraries were prepared by immunoSEQ multiplex PCR; TCRdb keeps only in-frame clonotypes and omits some of them. The data hold about 96,000 clones, with 70% to 85% observed a single time. CDR1 SGHTA and CDR2 FQGNSA come from the germline V gene. The CDR3 covers 15 residues. V dropped 5 bases and J dropped 4; count of bases not matched to a gene: 8. The receptor was derived from an adult with an advanced solid tumor such as melanoma, head and neck, liver or kidney cancer. The sequenced sample was CD4+ or CD8+ T cells sorted from blood, obtained in a trial of the OX40 agonist ivuxolimab. V and J are TRBV7-2 and TRBJ2-1, with TRBD1 matching over 7 bases. The CDR3: CASSQEADRYNEQFF. The DNA of the CDR3 is TGTGCCAGCAGCCAAGAGGCGGACAGGTACAATGAGCAGTTCTTC. Complete variable domain (other parts from reference TRBV7-2 and TRBJ2-1): GAGVSQSPSNKVTEKGKDVELRCDPISGHTALYWYRQSLGQGLEFLIYFQGNSAPDKSGLPSDRFSAERTGGSVSTLTIQRTQQEDSAVYLCASSQEADRYNEQFFGPGTRLTVL.